This T cell receptor (beta chain) appears in the sequencing data of a study of T cell repertoires in cytomegalovirus infection. About the study: Evidence of both CMV infection and a matching HLA type came from public TCR beta signatures.

Study-level findings and limits: HLA-C-restricted CMV-specific TCR beta clonotypes prevailed in the ex vivo response. Totalled public TCR beta family frequency picked out people who carried CMV plus the relevant HLA.

Concerning this clonotype itself: Its target is not known.

In TCRdb, the reads were re-called with MiXCR into one record per CDR3 protein. The repertoire includes about 310,000 distinct CDR3 sequences, under 20% of them detected once, and around 12% sits in the top ten. With 6 bases clipped from V and 6 bases from J, the junction kept 4 bases outside the gene matches. The length of the CDR3 is 12 residues. Sample: PBMCs. The chain has TRBV12-3 or TRBV12-4 and TRBJ1-1; the match to TRBD1 covers 7 bases. The TCR was taken from a human donor in good health (CMV status not recorded). Some clones in this sample may be carry-over from other donors' samples. CDR3 nucleotide sequence: TGTGCCAGCAGATTTACAGGGGCTGAAGCTTTCTTT. Its protein product is CASRFTGAEAFF.